A single sample gave rise to the 22 T cell receptor beta chains below, sequenced in a study of T cell changes during pregnancy in multiple sclerosis. Clones were read by immunoSEQ multiplex PCR, and TCRdb kept only the in-frame ones, dropping some. The repertoire consists of about 77,000 clones, with about 93% occurring once and the leading ten covering approximately 2.8%. Source: peripheral blood, taken after pregnancy. Receptors were obtained from a female donor in good health, enrolled as a control in a pregnancy study.

This chain uses TRBV28 with TRBJ2-1; 8 bases map to TRBD2. With V trimmed by 3 bases and J by 0 bases, 7 bases remained unmatched. The CDR3 covers 17 residues. Germline loops: CDR1 MDHEN, CDR2 SYDVKM. CDR3 coding DNA: TGTGCCAGCAGTTTCGATGTTCGGGGGGGCTCCTACAATGAGCAGTTCTTC. Amino acid sequence: CASSFDVRGGSYNEQFF.

The chain is built from TRBV7-2 and TRBJ2-7; the D gene is possibly TRBD1 (5 bases). Germline V gives CDR1 SGHTA, CDR2 FQGNSA. The CDR3 runs to 14 residues. With 4 bases removed from V and 6 bases from J, the gap between germline ends came to 16 bases. The CDR3 region has the DNA TGTGCCAGCAGCTACCAGCAGGGTACAGGCGAGCAGTACTTC. This sequence encodes CASSYQQGTGEQYF.

The chain links TRBV9 to TRBJ1-1, with D perhaps TRBD1 (6 bases). Germline V CDR1 and CDR2: SGDLS, YYNGEE. Deletions cut 4 bases from V and 6 bases from J, with 13 bases between. This CDR3 is built from 13 residues. The CDR3 here is CASSTQGLAEAFF. For the CDR3, the DNA is TGTGCCAGCAGCACACAGGGTTTGGCTGAAGCTTTCTTT.

This chain uses TRBV7-9 with TRBJ2-6, with no clear D. The CDR3 length is 14 residues. Trimming shortened V by 5 bases and J by 2 bases, and 7 bases separated the two germline ends. CDR1 is SEHNR and CDR2 is FQNEAQ in the germline V gene (reference sequence). CDR3 nucleotide sequence: TGTGCCAGCAGCCGTTTAACTGGGGCCAACGTCCTGACTTTC. Amino acids: CASSRLTGANVLTF.

The rearrangement links TRBV11-3 to TRBJ2-3; maybe TRBD2 (6 bases). V lost 0 bases and J lost 10, with 11 bases in between. This CDR3 is 13 amino acids long. Germline V gene data show CDR1 as SGHNT and CDR2 as YENEEA. The CDR3 DNA sequence: TGTGCCAGCAGCTTAGAGACGACTAGTTCGCAGTATTTT. Encoded protein: CASSLETTSSQYF.

The chain is built from TRBV5-1 and TRBJ2-7; 9 bases are shared with TRBD1. CDR1 and CDR2 (germline): SGHRS, YFSETQ. The trim removed 4 bases at V and 4 bases at J, leaving 3 bases unmatched. The CDR3 is made up of 13 amino acids. The CDR3 region is CASSRGQGYEQYF. The CDR3, as DNA: TGCGCCAGCAGCAGGGGACAGGGTTACGAGCAGTACTTC.

The genes are TRBV19 and TRBJ2-1; 8 bases are a match to TRBD2. Germline V lookup: CDR1 LNHDA, CDR2 SQIVND (reference sequence). The CDR3 consists of 15 residues. Germline trimming cut 7 bases from V and 8 bases from J; bases unmatched to any gene: 13. Here the CDR3 DNA reads TGTGCCAGTAACGGCGGCCGGGGGGGCTTGTATGAGCAGTTCTTC. Its translation is CASNGGRGGLYEQFF.

The V call is TRBV7-3, the J call TRBJ2-5, with D possibly matching TRBD2 (6 bases). Germline V CDR1 and CDR2: SGHTA, FQGTGA. Trimming pared 1 base from V and 2 bases from J, leaving 8 bases between. CDR3 length equals 14 residues. CDR3 sequence: CASSLMGGQETQYF. In DNA form, the CDR3 reads TGTGCCAGCAGCTTAATGGGAGGACAAGAGACCCAGTACTTC.

This chain joins TRBV16 and TRBJ2-1; a weak D match, TRBD1 (6 bases). Germline V gives CDR1 KGHSY, CDR2 FQNENV. This CDR3 spans 17 amino acids. Trimming removed 2 bases at V and 5 bases at J, with 19 bases between. The CDR3: CASSQPQGFIGHNEQFF. CDR3 DNA: TGTGCCAGCAGCCAACCACAGGGTTTTATCGGACACAATGAGCAGTTCTTC.

This chain connects TRBV6-5 to TRBJ2-7; TRBD2 aligns across 8 bases. CDR3 length equals 14 residues. With V trimmed by 5 bases and J by 3 bases, 6 bases remained unmatched. Germline V lookup: CDR1 MNHEY, CDR2 SVGAGI. The CDR3 protein is CASSVRRGGYEQYF. CDR3 nucleotides: TGTGCCAGCAGTGTACGCCGGGGGGGCTACGAGCAGTACTTC.

The chain has TRBV11-2 and TRBJ2-3, with D maybe TRBD2 (6 bases). Germline CDR1 is SGHAT and CDR2 is FQNNGV. V dropped 4 bases and J dropped 1 base, with 12 bases sitting between them. This CDR3 is built from 15 residues. DNA for the CDR3: TGTGCCAGCAGCTGGGGCGGGATGGGCACAGATACGCAGTATTTT. It is translated as CASSWGGMGTDTQYF.

The rearrangement joins TRBV28 to TRBJ1-2; a weak D match, TRBD1 (5 bases). The V end lost 3 bases, the J end lost 7 bases, and 12 bases lay between the germline ends. This CDR3 region has 13 residues. The V gene's germline CDR1 is MDHEN and CDR2 SYDVKM. The CDR3 bases are TGTGCCAGCAGTTTCTCAGGGCAGGGTGGCTACACCTTC. Protein: CASSFSGQGGYTF.

The rearrangement uses TRBV6-6 and TRBJ1-2, with D possibly being TRBD1 (6 bases). Germline loops: CDR1 MNHNY, CDR2 SVGAGI (reference sequence). The CDR3 has 16 amino acids. V lost 6 bases, J lost 2 bases, and 19 bases lay in between. In DNA, the CDR3 is TGTGCCAGCAGCCCTACCGGGGGGGGGCCGAACTATGGCTACACCTTC. This sequence encodes CASSPTGGGPNYGYTF.

The chain couples TRBV5-4 to TRBJ2-5; 7 bases are a match to TRBD1. CDR3 length equals 15 residues. V was pared by 4 bases and J by 4 bases, with 10 bases of the junction left unmatched. Per the germline V gene, CDR1 is SGHNT and CDR2 is YYREEE (reference sequence). CDR3 DNA sequence: TGTGCCAGCAGCCCCACTACAGGGGATGTAGAGACCCAGTACTTC. As protein: CASSPTTGDVETQYF.

The chain combines TRBV30 with TRBJ2-7, with D tentatively TRBD1 (6 bases). V lost 3 bases to trimming and J lost 5 bases, with 17 bases between them. Germline V gene data show CDR1 as GTSNPN and CDR2 as SVGIG (reference sequence). The CDR3 has 14 residues. DNA for the CDR3: TGTGCCTGGAGCAACAGGGTTCGGCTCAACGAGCAGTACTTC. Residues: CAWSNRVRLNEQYF.

The V and J genes are TRBV6-6 and TRBJ2-7; perhaps TRBD1 as D (6 bases). From germline, CDR1 is MNHNY and CDR2 SVGAGI (reference sequence). This CDR3 region has 16 residues. Trimming cost V 6 bases and J 6 bases, with 24 bases left between them. The CDR3 loop is CASRLRTPGVKLEQYF. DNA for the CDR3: TGTGCCAGCAGGTTACGTACGCCAGGGGTCAAACTCGAGCAGTACTTC.

This chain connects TRBV15 to TRBJ1-1; unclear D gene. This CDR3 comprises 13 residues. V was clipped by 7 bases and J by 0 bases, with 9 bases between them. Looked up from germline, CDR1 is LNHNV and CDR2 is YYDKDF (reference sequence). CDR3 in DNA: TGTGCCACCAAGGTTAGCTTGAACACTGAAGCTTTCTTT. Protein: CATKVSLNTEAFF.

The chain carries TRBV5-4 and TRBJ2-7; 11 bases align to TRBD2. V dropped 3 bases and J dropped 7; count of bases not matched to a gene: 9. The CDR3 has 15 residues. Germline-derived CDR1 and CDR2 are SGHNT and YYREEE (reference sequence). CDR3 nucleotide sequence: TGTGCCAGCAGCTGGACTAGCGGGCGGTTGAGGGAGCAGTACTTC. As protein: CASSWTSGRLREQYF.

The chain combines TRBV27 with TRBJ2-1; 12 bases match TRBD2. The CDR3 runs 19 residues. In germline, CDR1 is MNHEY, CDR2 SMNVEV (reference sequence). V dropped 2 bases and J dropped 5; count of bases not matched to a gene: 13. CDR3 in amino acids: CASSLTPPLAGGRDNEQFF. In nucleotides, the CDR3 is TGTGCCAGCAGTTTAACCCCTCCCCTAGCGGGGGGGCGGGACAATGAGCAGTTCTTC.

The gene calls are TRBV15 and TRBJ2-6; D might be TRBD1 (6 bases). The CDR3 sequence is 16 residues long. Germline values: CDR1 LNHNV, CDR2 YYDKDF (reference sequence). Trimming stripped 0 bases from V and 1 base from J, with 7 bases between. The CDR3 DNA follows: TGTGCCACCAGCAGAGAAACAGGGTCTGGGGCCAACGTCCTGACTTTC. Translating gives CATSRETGSGANVLTF.

The chain combines TRBV7-2 with TRBJ1-6; D call uncertain. CDR1 SGHTA and CDR2 FQGNSA come from the germline V gene. The V and J ends lost 3 bases and 7 bases respectively, with 4 bases between them. CDR3 length: 12 residues. The CDR3 DNA reads as TGTGCCAGCAGCTTCCAGAATTCACCCCTCCACTTT. Translation gives CASSFQNSPLHF.

This clone appeared a single time. This chain connects TRBV5-5 to TRBJ2-7; D is possibly TRBD1 (6 bases). V dropped 2 bases and J dropped 4 bases, with 13 bases sitting between them. Germline V gene lookup returns CDR1 SGHKS and CDR2 YYEKEE (reference sequence). CDR3 length: 14 residues. The CDR3 DNA sequence: TGTGCCAGCAGCTTACAGGGTGAGGGGTACGAGCAGTACTTC. Translation gives CASSLQGEGYEQYF.